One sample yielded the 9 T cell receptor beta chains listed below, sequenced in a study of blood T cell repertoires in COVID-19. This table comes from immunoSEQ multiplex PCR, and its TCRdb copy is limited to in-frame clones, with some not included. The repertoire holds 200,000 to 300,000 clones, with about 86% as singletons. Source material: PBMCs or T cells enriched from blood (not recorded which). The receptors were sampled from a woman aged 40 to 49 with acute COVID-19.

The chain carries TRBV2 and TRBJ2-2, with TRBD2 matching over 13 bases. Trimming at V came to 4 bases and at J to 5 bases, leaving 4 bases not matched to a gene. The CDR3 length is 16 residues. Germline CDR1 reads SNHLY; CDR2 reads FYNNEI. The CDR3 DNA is TGTGCCAGCAGTGTTATGGGACTAGCGGGAACCGGGGAGCTGTTTTTT. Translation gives CASSVMGLAGTGELFF.

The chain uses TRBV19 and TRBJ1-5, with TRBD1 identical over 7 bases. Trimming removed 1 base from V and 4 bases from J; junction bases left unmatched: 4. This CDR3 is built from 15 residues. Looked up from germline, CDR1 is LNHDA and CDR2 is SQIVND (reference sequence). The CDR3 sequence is CASSIVRDSNQPQHF. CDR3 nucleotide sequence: TGTGCCAGTAGTATAGTTCGGGACAGTAATCAGCCCCAGCATTTT. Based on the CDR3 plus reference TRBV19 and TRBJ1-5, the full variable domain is DGGITQSPKYLFRKEGQNVTLSCEQNLNHDAMYWYRQDPGQGLRLIYYSQIVNDFQKGDIAEGYSVSREKKESFPLTVTSAQKNPTAFYLCASSIVRDSNQPQHFGDGTRLSIL.

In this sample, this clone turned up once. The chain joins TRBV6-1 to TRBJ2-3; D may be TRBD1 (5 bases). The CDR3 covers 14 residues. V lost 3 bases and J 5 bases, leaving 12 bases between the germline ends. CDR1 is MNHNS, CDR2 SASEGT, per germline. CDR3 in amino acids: CASSEGHSQDTQYF. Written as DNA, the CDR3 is TGTGCCAGCAGTGAGGGGCACAGTCAAGATACGCAGTATTTT.

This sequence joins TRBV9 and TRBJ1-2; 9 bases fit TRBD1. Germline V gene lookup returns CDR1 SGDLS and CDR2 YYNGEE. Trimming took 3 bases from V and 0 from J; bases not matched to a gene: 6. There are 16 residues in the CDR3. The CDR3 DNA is TGTGCCAGCAGCGCCGCACGGGACAGGGCTAACTATGGCTACACCTTC. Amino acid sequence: CASSAARDRANYGYTF.

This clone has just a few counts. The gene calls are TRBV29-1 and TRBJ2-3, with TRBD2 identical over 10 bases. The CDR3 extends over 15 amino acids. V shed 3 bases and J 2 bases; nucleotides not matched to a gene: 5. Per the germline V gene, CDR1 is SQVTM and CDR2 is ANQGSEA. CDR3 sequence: CSVDTAGGITDTQYF. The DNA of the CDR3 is TGCAGCGTTGACACAGCGGGAGGGATCACAGATACGCAGTATTTT.

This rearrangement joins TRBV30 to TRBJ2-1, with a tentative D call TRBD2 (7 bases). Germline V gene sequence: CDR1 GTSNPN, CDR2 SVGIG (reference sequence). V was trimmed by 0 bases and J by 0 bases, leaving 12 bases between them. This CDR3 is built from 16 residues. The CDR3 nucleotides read TGTGCCTGGAGTGTAGGGGGGGCCAGCTCCTACAATGAGCAGTTCTTC. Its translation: CAWSVGGASSYNEQFF.

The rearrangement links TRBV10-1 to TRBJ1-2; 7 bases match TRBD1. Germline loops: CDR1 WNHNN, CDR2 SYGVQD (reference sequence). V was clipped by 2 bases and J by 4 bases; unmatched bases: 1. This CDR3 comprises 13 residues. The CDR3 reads CASSEAGGYGYTF. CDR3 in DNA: TGCGCCAGCAGTGAGGCAGGGGGCTATGGCTACACCTTC.

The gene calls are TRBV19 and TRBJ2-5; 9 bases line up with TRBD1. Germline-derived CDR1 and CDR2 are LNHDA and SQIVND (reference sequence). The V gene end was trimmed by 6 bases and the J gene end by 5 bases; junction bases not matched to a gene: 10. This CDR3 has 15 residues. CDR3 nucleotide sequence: TGTGCCAGTAGCAATGACAGGGGGATCGGGGAGACCCAGTACTTC. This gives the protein CASSNDRGIGETQYF. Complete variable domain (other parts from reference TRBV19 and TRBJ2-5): DGGITQSPKYLFRKEGQNVTLSCEQNLNHDAMYWYRQDPGQGLRLIYYSQIVNDFQKGDIAEGYSVSREKKESFPLTVTSAQKNPTAFYLCASSNDRGIGETQYFGPGTRLLVL.

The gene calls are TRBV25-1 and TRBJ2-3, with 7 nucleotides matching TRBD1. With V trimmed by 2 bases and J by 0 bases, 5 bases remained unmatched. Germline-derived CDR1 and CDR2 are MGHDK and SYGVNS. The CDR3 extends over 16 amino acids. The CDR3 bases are TGTGCCAGCAGTGAAACACAGGGGCTGAGCACAGATACGCAGTATTTT. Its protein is CASSETQGLSTDTQYF.